Below are 10 T cell receptor beta chains sequenced from a single sample in a study of T cell responses to AZD1222 COVID-19 vaccine. Data came from immunoSEQ multiplex PCR; TCRdb stores just in-frame clones and leaves some out. The sample lists 250,000 to 300,000 clones, around 92% seen once, with less than 0.6% in the top ten. The sample was peripheral blood, taken 28 days after the second AZD1222 dose. These TCRs come from an adult who received the AZD1222 COVID-19 vaccine.

This clone has a single count. The V gene is TRBV18, the J gene TRBJ2-7; D could derive from TRBD1 or TRBD2 (5 bases each). The CDR3 totals 12 residues. V lost 5 bases and J 3 bases, leaving 8 bases between the germline ends. Germline V gives CDR1 KGHSH, CDR2 LQKENI. The CDR3 loop reads CASSGDGYEQYF. CDR3 in DNA: TGTGCCAGCTCAGGGGACGGCTACGAGCAGTACTTC.

V gene TRBV7-9 combines with J gene TRBJ2-1; 10 bases line up with TRBD2. Germline CDR1 and CDR2: SEHNR and FQNEAQ (reference sequence). V shed 4 bases and J 2 bases; nucleotides not matched to a gene: 5. The CDR3 spans 16 residues. CDR3 sequence (DNA): TGTGCCAGCAGCTCTAGCGGGAGAGGTCCCTACAATGAGCAGTTCTTC. It yields the protein CASSSSGRGPYNEQFF.

This chain uses TRBV5-4 with TRBJ2-3; D not resolved. CDR1 is SGHNT and CDR2 is YYREEE in the germline V gene (reference sequence). V shed 7 bases and J shed 2 bases, with 20 bases lying between them. This CDR3 is built from 16 residues. The CDR3 reads CASAHPSEPSTDTQYF. The CDR3 nucleotides read TGTGCCAGCGCGCATCCCTCGGAGCCCTCCACAGATACGCAGTATTTT.

This chain links TRBV4-3 with TRBJ1-1; D is unclear. The CDR3 is 14 amino acids. CDR1 LGHNA and CDR2 YSLEER come from the germline V gene. V was cut by 2 bases and J by 5 bases, with 12 bases left in between. CDR3 nucleotide sequence: TGCGCCAGCAGCCAAAACACCCGGGGTACTGAAGCTTTCTTT. It specifies CASSQNTRGTEAFF.

The rearrangement joins TRBV28 to TRBJ1-2; TRBD1 matches at 7 bases. J gave up 6 bases and V 5 bases, and 6 bases lay outside the gene matches. This CDR3 has 13 amino acids. The V gene's germline CDR1 is MDHEN and CDR2 SYDVKM. CDR3 sequence reads: CASSLGQVHGYTF. CDR3 sequence (DNA): TGTGCCAGCAGTCTAGGACAGGTCCATGGCTACACCTTC.

In its sample, this clone was seen once. The chain joins TRBV5-1 to TRBJ1-4; tentatively, D is TRBD1 (5 bases). This CDR3 is built from 15 residues. V lost 2 bases to trimming and J lost 2 bases, with 10 bases between them. From germline, CDR1 is SGHRS and CDR2 YFSETQ. In DNA form, the CDR3 reads TGCGCCAGCAGCTTCTCAGGGCAGACTAATGAAAAACTGTTTTTT. It is translated as CASSFSGQTNEKLFF.

V usage is TRBV15 and J usage is TRBJ2-3, with D possibly being TRBD2 (5 bases). V was cut by 0 bases and J by 5 bases, with 24 bases left in between. The CDR3 loop spans 19 amino acids. Germline CDR1 LNHNV, CDR2 YYDKDF (reference sequence). The CDR3 loop is CATSREPAGPGSLKDTQYF. As DNA, the CDR3 is TGTGCCACCAGCAGAGAGCCAGCCGGTCCGGGATCCCTGAAAGATACGCAGTATTTT.

V is TRBV4-1 and J is TRBJ2-1; 7 bases map to TRBD2. CDR3 size: 14 residues. The trim removed 4 bases at V and 6 bases at J, leaving 6 bases unmatched. Germline CDR1 reads MGHRA; CDR2 reads YSYEKL. The CDR3 sequence: CASSPRRGFNEQFF. The CDR3 DNA reads as TGCGCCAGCAGCCCCCGGCGGGGGTTCAATGAGCAGTTCTTC.

The DNA of the CDR3 is TGTGCCAGCAGCCAGGGGCGGGTCTACGAGCAGTACTTC. Translation gives CASSQGRVYEQYF. The chain has TRBV3-1 (or the pseudogene TRBV3-2) and TRBJ2-7, with D possibly being TRBD1 or TRBD2 (5 bases each). The V end lost 3 bases, the J end lost 3 bases, and 9 bases lay between the germline ends. Germline V gene sequence: CDR1 LGHDT, CDR2 YNNKEL (reference sequence). The length of the CDR3 is 13 residues.

V and J are TRBV28 and TRBJ1-5; 8 positions match TRBD1. The V gene's germline CDR1 is MDHEN and CDR2 SYDVKM. Germline trimming cut 2 bases from V and 5 bases from J; bases unmatched to any gene: 2. The CDR3 is made up of 14 amino acids. CDR3: CASSLGTGHQPQHF. The CDR3, as DNA: TGTGCCAGCAGTTTAGGGACAGGTCATCAGCCCCAGCATTTT.